Sequencing of this TCR beta chain was carried out in a study of blood T cell repertoires in COVID-19. To note about this clone: The sample holds other DNA sequences that translate to the same CDR3.

The CDR3 extends over 11 amino acids. V was clipped by 5 bases and J by 4 bases, with 5 bases between them. Germline V CDR1 and CDR2: SNHLY, FYNNEI. The protocol was immunoSEQ multiplex PCR, while the TCRdb copy is restricted to in-frame clones and leaves out a portion. This table holds some 66,000 clones, 86% found once. This clonotype was sampled from a man between 50 and 59 years old with active COVID-19. The chain combines TRBV2 with TRBJ1-1; D is undetermined. Sequenced material: peripheral blood. CDR3 in amino acids: CASSPGTEAFF. The DNA of the CDR3 is TGTGCCAGCAGTCCGGGCACTGAAGCTTTCTTT. The complete variable domain, with remaining parts taken from reference TRBV2 and TRBJ1-1, reads EPEVTQTPSHQVTQMGQEVILRCVPISNHLYFYWYRQILGQKVEFLVSFYNNEISEKSEIFDDQFSVERPDGSNFTLKIRSTKLEDSAMYFCASSPGTEAFFGQGTRLTVV.